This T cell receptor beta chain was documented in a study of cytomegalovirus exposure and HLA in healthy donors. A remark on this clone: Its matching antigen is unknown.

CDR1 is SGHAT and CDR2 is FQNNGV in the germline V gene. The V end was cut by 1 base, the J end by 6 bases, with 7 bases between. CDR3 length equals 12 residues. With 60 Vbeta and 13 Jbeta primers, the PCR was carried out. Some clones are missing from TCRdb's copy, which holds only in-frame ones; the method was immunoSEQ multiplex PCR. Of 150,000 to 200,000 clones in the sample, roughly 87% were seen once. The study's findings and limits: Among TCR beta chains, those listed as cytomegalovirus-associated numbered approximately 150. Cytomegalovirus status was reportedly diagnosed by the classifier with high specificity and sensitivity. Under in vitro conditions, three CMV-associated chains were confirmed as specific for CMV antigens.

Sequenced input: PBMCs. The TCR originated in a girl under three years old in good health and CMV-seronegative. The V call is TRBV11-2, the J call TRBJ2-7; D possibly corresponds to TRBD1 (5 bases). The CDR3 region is CASSLAGREQYF. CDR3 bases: TGTGCCAGCAGCTTAGCAGGGCGCGAGCAGTACTTC.